These 23 T cell receptor beta chains were all obtained from the same sample, sequenced in a study of CD4+ T cells in melanoma. Sequencing was performed with immunoSEQ multiplex PCR; in TCRdb, only in-frame clones are kept and a portion is missing. The sample shows some 19,000 clones, 78% of them seen only once. The source of these receptors is a human donor with melanoma.

The CDR3 is CASREYGFQDYEQYF. CDR3 DNA sequence: TGTGCCAGCAGAGAGTATGGGTTCCAGGACTACGAGCAGTACTTC. The gene calls are TRBV6-1 and TRBJ2-7; D is uncertain. Trimming shortened V by 6 bases and J by 3 bases, and 18 bases separated the two germline ends. The CDR3 covers 15 residues. Germline loops: CDR1 MNHNS, CDR2 SASEGT.

V usage is TRBV2 and J usage is TRBJ2-7, with D uncertain. Deletions cut 0 bases from V and 2 bases from J, with 8 bases between. The CDR3 is made up of 14 amino acids. Germline V lookup: CDR1 SNHLY, CDR2 FYNNEI. DNA for the CDR3: TGTGCCAGCAGTGAAGCCACGGGCACCTACGAGCAGTACTTC. Translated: CASSEATGTYEQYF. The entire variable domain, with the rest obtained from reference TRBV2 and TRBJ2-7, is as follows: EPEVTQTPSHQVTQMGQEVILRCVPISNHLYFYWYRQILGQKVEFLVSFYNNEISEKSEIFDDQFSVERPDGSNFTLKIRSTKLEDSAMYFCASSEATGTYEQYFGPGTRLTVT.

The chain recombines TRBV19 with TRBJ1-5; unclear D gene. The V and J ends lost 6 bases and 8 bases respectively, with 11 bases between them. CDR3 size: 12 residues. The germline gives CDR1 LNHDA, CDR2 SQIVND (reference sequence). The CDR3 is CASRRPDKPQHF. In DNA, the CDR3 is TGTGCCAGTAGGAGACCCGATAAGCCCCAGCATTTT.

This clone appeared a single time. The chain combines TRBV13 with TRBJ1-2; 10 nucleotides line up with TRBD1. Germline V CDR1 and CDR2: PRHDT, FYEKMQ (reference sequence). V lost 4 bases and J lost 5; bases outside the gene matches: 13. CDR3 size: 17 residues. DNA for the CDR3: TGTGCCAGCAGCTCGGATCCGACAGGGGGCGGTTGGTATGGCTACACCTTC. As protein: CASSSDPTGGGWYGYTF. Full variable domain (remainder filled in from reference TRBV13 and TRBJ1-2): AAGVIQSPRHLIKEKRETATLKCYPIPRHDTVYWYQQGPGQDPQFLISFYEKMQSDKGSIPDRFSAQQFSDYHSELNMSSLELGDSALYFCASSSDPTGGGWYGYTFGSGTRLTVV.

This chain connects TRBV2 to TRBJ1-2; D is ambiguous. This CDR3 region has 13 residues. Trimming removed 7 bases at V and 5 bases at J, with 14 bases between. CDR1 is SNHLY and CDR2 is FYNNEI in the germline V gene. CDR3 in amino acids: CASTLTPRYGYTF. The CDR3 bases are TGTGCCAGCACACTGACCCCCCGTTATGGCTACACCTTC.

This chain links TRBV30 with TRBJ1-2, with D perhaps TRBD1 (5 bases). Trimming took 2 bases from V and 2 from J, leaving 6 bases between them. In germline, CDR1 is GTSNPN, CDR2 SVGIG (reference sequence). The CDR3 spans 12 residues. CDR3 DNA sequence: TGTGCCTGGAGTAAGGGGAACTATGGCTACACCTTC. Translating it yields CAWSKGNYGYTF. Using reference TRBV30 and TRBJ1-2 for the parts outside the CDR3, the full variable domain is SQTIHQWPATLVQPVGSPLSLECTVEGTSNPNLYWYRQAAGRGLQLLFYSVGIGQISSEVPQNLSASRPQDRQFILSSKKLLLSDSGFYLCAWSKGNYGYTFGSGTRLTVV.

The chain couples TRBV7-4 to TRBJ2-7; 8 positions match TRBD1. This CDR3 has 13 amino acids. V shed 5 bases and J 2 bases; nucleotides not matched to a gene: 2. Germline V lookup: CDR1 SGHVT, CDR2 SQSDAQ. The CDR3 nucleotides are TGTGCCAGCAGCGTGGGACAGGCCTACGAGCAGTACTTC. It encodes CASSVGQAYEQYF. Combining the CDR3 with reference TRBV7-4 and TRBJ2-7 gives the whole variable domain GAGVSQSPRYKVAKRGRDVALRCDSISGHVTLYWYRQTLGQGSEVLTYSQSDAQRDKSGRPSGRFSAERPERSVSTLKIQRTEQGDSAVYLCASSVGQAYEQYFGPGTRLTVT.

The chain uses TRBV11-1 and TRBJ1-1; D is possibly TRBD1 (5 bases). Germline V gene lookup returns CDR1 SGHAT and CDR2 FQDESV (reference sequence). Trimming cost V 5 bases and J 3 bases, with 13 bases left between them. The CDR3 totals 14 residues. The CDR3 spells CASSNDRWDTEAFF. Here the CDR3 DNA reads TGTGCCAGCAGCAACGACAGATGGGACACTGAAGCTTTCTTT.

The chain combines TRBV2 with TRBJ2-2; 12 positions agree with TRBD2. The CDR3 covers 15 residues. The V gene's germline CDR1 is SNHLY and CDR2 FYNNEI. V lost 6 bases, J lost 8 bases, and 7 bases stayed unmatched. The CDR3: CASRELLAGGGELFF. The CDR3 DNA reads TGTGCCAGCAGGGAGCTACTAGCGGGGGGTGGGGAGCTGTTTTTT.

The V gene is TRBV18, the J gene TRBJ2-5, with 9 bases matching TRBD2. There are 16 residues in the CDR3. Germline CDR1 reads KGHSH; CDR2 reads LQKENI. The V and J ends lost 0 bases and 2 bases, in that order; junction bases with no gene match: 4. CDR3 coding DNA: TGTGCCAGCTCACCACCGGCGGGGGGGTTTCAAGAGACCCAGTACTTC. It codes for CASSPPAGGFQETQYF.

The chain employs TRBV11-2 and TRBJ2-7; 7 bases are a match to TRBD2. CDR3 length equals 15 residues. Trimming cost V 3 bases and J 5 bases; bases outside gene matches: 10. CDR1 and CDR2 from the germline V gene are SGHAT and FQNNGV. The CDR3 spells CASSLGHGRGDEQYF. CDR3 nucleotide sequence: TGTGCCAGCAGCTTGGGCCACGGACGGGGGGACGAGCAGTACTTC.

The chain joins TRBV10-3 to TRBJ1-5; D is ambiguous. CDR3 length: 12 residues. V was pared by 5 bases and J by 3 bases, with 5 bases between. The germline CDR1 and CDR2 sequences are ENHRY and SYGVKD. The CDR3, as DNA: TGTGCCATCAGTAACACCAATCAGCCCCAGCATTTT. It translates to CAISNTNQPQHF.

The rearrangement links TRBV16 to TRBJ1-4, with 11 positions matching TRBD1. The J segment lost 2 bases and the V segment lost 4 bases, leaving 6 bases of the junction unmatched. Germline V gene data show CDR1 as KGHSY and CDR2 as FQNENV. This CDR3 region has 17 residues. The CDR3 loop reads CASSPPDRGLTNEKLFF. As DNA, the CDR3 is TGTGCCAGCAGCCCACCGGACAGGGGGCTCACTAATGAAAAACTGTTTTTT.

This chain joins TRBV7-9 and TRBJ1-4; D is unresolved. CDR3 length equals 14 residues. V lost 2 bases, J lost 0 bases, and 4 bases lay in between. The germline V gene has CDR1 SEHNR and CDR2 FQNEAQ (reference sequence). Here the CDR3 DNA reads TGTGCCAGCAGCTTAAGCGCAACTAATGAAAAACTGTTTTTT. Its translation: CASSLSATNEKLFF.

With respect to this clone: The sample has other DNA sequences that encode this CDR3 too. The J gene is TRBJ2-2, the V gene TRBV6-5; D unresolved. CDR3 length: 14 amino acids. CDR1 is MNHEY and CDR2 is SVGAGI in the germline V gene. With 2 bases removed from V and 4 bases from J, the gap between germline ends came to 8 bases. Here the CDR3 reads CASSYDSGTGELFF. In DNA, the CDR3 is TGTGCCAGCAGTTACGATTCGGGCACCGGGGAGCTGTTTTTT.

CDR3 nucleotides: TGTGCCAGCGTACAGAAATTGAACACTGAAGCTTTCTTT. Protein: CASVQKLNTEAFF. V is TRBV7-9 and J is TRBJ1-1; no reliable D call. Trimming left V 8 bases short and J 0 bases short, with 10 bases between. Germline-derived CDR1 and CDR2 are SEHNR and FQNEAQ (reference sequence). This CDR3 spans 13 amino acids.

This rearrangement joins TRBV30 to TRBJ1-5; 7 bases fit TRBD1. In germline, CDR1 is GTSNPN, CDR2 SVGIG (reference sequence). CDR3 length: 14 residues. The trim removed 2 bases at V and 3 bases at J, leaving 4 bases unmatched. This CDR3 is CAWSRDSLNQPQHF. The CDR3 nucleotides are TGTGCCTGGAGTCGGGACAGCCTCAATCAGCCCCAGCATTTT.

This clone occurred a few times. J is TRBJ2-3 and V is TRBV5-4; the D gene is possibly TRBD2 (6 bases). Germline values: CDR1 SGHNT, CDR2 YYREEE (reference sequence). The CDR3 runs 15 residues. With 5 bases removed from V and 1 base from J, the gap between germline ends came to 14 bases. Written as DNA, the CDR3 is TGTGCCAGCAGTACCCTAGCGCCGGGCACAGATACGCAGTATTTT. Protein product: CASSTLAPGTDTQYF.

The chain has TRBV6-5 and TRBJ2-3, with 8 bases aligning to TRBD2. CDR3 length equals 16 residues. CDR1 is MNHEY and CDR2 is SVGAGI in the germline V gene. The V and J ends lost 2 bases and 2 bases, in that order; junction bases with no gene match: 6. The CDR3 DNA is TGTGCCAGCAGTTACGGAGCGGGGGTCCCCACAGATACGCAGTATTTT. It translates to CASSYGAGVPTDTQYF.

The chain has TRBV11-1 and TRBJ1-2; D remains unclear. The CDR3 covers 13 residues. Germline V gene lookup returns CDR1 SGHAT and CDR2 FQDESV (reference sequence). With 5 bases removed from V and 7 bases from J, the gap between germline ends came to 14 bases. The CDR3 DNA reads as TGTGCCAGCAGCCCCCGGATTGGCCGTGGCTACACCTTC. It yields the protein CASSPRIGRGYTF.

J is TRBJ1-2 and V is TRBV19, with a tentative D call TRBD1 (5 bases). CDR3 length: 14 residues. Trimming left V 2 bases short and J 8 bases short, with 15 bases between. The V gene's germline CDR1 is LNHDA and CDR2 SQIVND (reference sequence). CDR3 amino acids: CASSIPERGGGYTF. The CDR3 nucleotides are TGTGCCAGTAGTATACCCGAAAGGGGTGGCGGCTACACCTTC.

The CDR3 reads CASSTTTITVNAEAFF. The CDR3 DNA follows: TGTGCCAGCAGCACGACGACAATAACAGTAAACGCTGAAGCTTTCTTT. This chain links TRBV5-5 with TRBJ1-1, with no clear D. V lost 4 bases to trimming and J lost 6 bases, with 22 bases between them. The CDR3 covers 16 residues. Germline V CDR1 and CDR2: SGHKS, YYEKEE (reference sequence). Supplemented by reference TRBV5-5 and TRBJ1-1, the full variable domain reads DAGVTQSPTHLIKTRGQQVTLRCSPISGHKSVSWYQQVLGQGPQFIFQYYEKEERGRGNFPDRFSARQFPNYSSELNVNALLLGDSALYLCASSTTTITVNAEAFFGQGTRLTVV.

This clone has just a few counts. This sequence joins TRBV5-6 and TRBJ2-7, with TRBD1 as a possible D gene (6 bases). This CDR3 region has 14 residues. V was trimmed by 9 bases and J by 2 bases, leaving 18 bases between them. Germline V gene data show CDR1 as SGHDT and CDR2 as YYEEEE. In nucleotides, the CDR3 is TGTGCCACCGGAGAGACAGGTTCAACCTACGAGCAGTACTTC. Protein: CATGETGSTYEQYF. The full variable domain, its missing parts supplied by reference TRBV5-6 and TRBJ2-7, is DAGVTQSPTHLIKTRGQQVTLRCSPKSGHDTVSWYQQALGQGPQFIFQYYEEEERQRGNFPDRFSGHQFPNYSSELNVNALLLGDSALYLCATGETGSTYEQYFGPGTRLTVT.